The 30 T cell receptor beta chains below all came from one sample that was sequenced in a study of PD-1 blockade in classical Hodgkin lymphoma. Profiled with immunoSEQ multiplex PCR; TCRdb holds only in-frame clones, not every one. The sample consists of 55,000 to 75,000 clones, 90% to 95% of them appearing once. No patient escaped relapse after autologous stem cell transplantation, and brentuximab vedotin exposure varied. This sample comprised peripheral blood mononuclear cells (PBMCs), obtained at baseline. The receptors were sampled from a human donor with classical Hodgkin lymphoma.

CDR3 in DNA: TGTGCCAGCAGTCCGCTAGTCTCCTACGAGCAGTACTTC. Translation: CASSPLVSYEQYF. This sequence joins TRBV27 and TRBJ2-7; D is undetermined. Germline loops: CDR1 MNHEY, CDR2 SMNVEV (reference sequence). Trimming took off 5 bases at V and 0 bases at J, with 8 bases between the two ends. CDR3 length: 13 residues.

The chain has TRBV27 and TRBJ2-2; D not resolved. There are 16 residues in the CDR3. Trimming removed 6 bases at V and 1 base at J, with 15 bases between. Germline V gene data show CDR1 as MNHEY and CDR2 as SMNVEV (reference sequence). CDR3 in amino acids: CASRFVGFLNTGELFF. For the CDR3, the DNA is TGTGCCAGCAGATTCGTGGGATTCCTGAACACCGGGGAGCTGTTTTTT.

The chain employs TRBV10-3 and TRBJ2-1, with 9 nucleotides matching TRBD2. The V and J ends lost 4 bases and 4 bases, in that order; junction bases with no gene match: 5. The germline V gene has CDR1 ENHRY and CDR2 SYGVKD. The CDR3 length is 15 residues. The CDR3 spells CAISAAGGPYNEQFF. CDR3 DNA sequence: TGTGCCATCAGTGCAGCGGGAGGCCCTTACAATGAGCAGTTCTTC.

The sample holds a few counts of this clone. The chain is built from TRBV5-4 and TRBJ2-1; 7 bases are a match to TRBD2. The CDR3 loop spans 16 amino acids. The germline gives CDR1 SGHNT, CDR2 YYREEE (reference sequence). V shed 3 bases, J shed 7 bases, and the junction held 13 bases outside the gene matches. For the CDR3, the DNA is TGTGCCAGCAGCTCGTCGAGACTAGCAATTGGGAATGAGCAGTTCTTC. Translating it yields CASSSSRLAIGNEQFF.

On this clone: A junction boundary mismatches the germline segment, possibly from a read error. This chain joins TRBV7-6 and TRBJ2-7; 10 nucleotides align to TRBD2. This CDR3 is 15 amino acids long. Germline V lookup: CDR1 SGHVS, CDR2 FNYEAQ. This CDR3 is CASSLAGVAPYEQYF. In DNA form, the CDR3 reads TGTGCCAGCAGCCTAGCGGGAGTAGCACCCTACGAGCAGTACTTC.

CDR3 in DNA: TGTGCCAGCAGCTTACAGGGTTCCCATGGCTACACCTTC. This translates into CASSLQGSHGYTF. The J gene is TRBJ1-2, the V gene TRBV7-9; tentatively, D is TRBD1 (5 bases). V gave up 2 bases and J gave up 6 bases, with 10 bases separating them. Germline values: CDR1 SEHNR, CDR2 FQNEAQ (reference sequence). The CDR3 runs to 13 residues.

The CDR3 nucleotides are TGCGCCAGCAGCTTGGCGGGACAGGGGCTGCGGGAGACCCAGTACTTC. Its translation is CASSLAGQGLRETQYF. The chain has TRBV5-1 and TRBJ2-5; the match to TRBD1 covers 10 bases. Germline CDR1 SGHRS, CDR2 YFSETQ. V was clipped by 0 bases and J by 5 bases; unmatched bases: 7. The CDR3 totals 16 residues. The whole variable domain, remainder taken from reference TRBV5-1 and TRBJ2-5, is KAGVTQTPRYLIKTRGQQVTLSCSPISGHRSVSWYQQTPGQGLQFLFEYFSETQRNKGNFPGRFSGRQFSNSRSEMNVSTLELGDSALYLCASSLAGQGLRETQYFGPGTRLLVL.

V and J are TRBV7-6 and TRBJ1-1; TRBD1 aligns across 9 bases. The V and J ends lost 5 bases and 4 bases, in that order; junction bases with no gene match: 2. Looked up from germline, CDR1 is SGHVS and CDR2 is FNYEAQ. This CDR3 region has 13 residues. DNA for the CDR3: TGTGCCAGCAGCGCGACAGGGGGCACTGAAGCTTTCTTT. Protein: CASSATGGTEAFF.

The chain links TRBV6-1 to TRBJ2-5; tentatively, D is TRBD1 (6 bases). Per germline, CDR1 MNHNS and CDR2 SASEGT. V was pared by 5 bases and J by 5 bases, with 12 bases between. This CDR3 region has 13 residues. The CDR3 loop reads CASSSTGLETQYF. The CDR3 DNA sequence: TGTGCCAGCAGTTCTACAGGGTTGGAGACCCAGTACTTC.

V gene TRBV21-1 combines with J gene TRBJ2-6; TRBD1 is the table's D call and was not checked against the DNA. TRBV21-1 has pseudogene status. This CDR3 is 19 amino acids long. This CDR3 reads CASSKARWDRVSGANVLTF. CDR3 coding DNA: TGTGCCAGCAGCAAAGCAAGGTGGGACAGGGTATCCGGGGCCAACGTCCTGACTTTC.

The chain carries TRBV5-1 and TRBJ2-2; D remains unclear. The V and J ends lost 0 bases and 2 bases respectively, with 14 bases between them. The CDR3 has 17 residues. Germline-derived CDR1 and CDR2 are SGHRS and YFSETQ. In DNA form, the CDR3 reads TGCGCCAGCAGCTTGGTTGCTGGGGATTACAACACCGGGGAGCTGTTTTTT. It is translated as CASSLVAGDYNTGELFF.

This chain uses TRBV19 with TRBJ2-1, with D tentatively TRBD2 (6 bases). V lost 4 bases and J 9 bases, leaving 22 bases between the germline ends. The CDR3 totals 16 residues. Germline values: CDR1 LNHDA, CDR2 SQIVND (reference sequence). The CDR3 DNA is TGTGCCAGTAGTAATTATCTAGCGCGATTTTTAGGTGAGCAGTTCTTC. It yields the protein CASSNYLARFLGEQFF.

V usage is TRBV7-9 and J usage is TRBJ2-5; D is ambiguous. V lost 0 bases to trimming and J lost 2 bases, with 7 bases between them. This CDR3 has 14 amino acids. Germline V gives CDR1 SEHNR, CDR2 FQNEAQ (reference sequence). The CDR3 region is CASSLAAQQETQYF. CDR3 sequence (DNA): TGTGCCAGCAGCTTAGCGGCCCAACAAGAGACCCAGTACTTC.

The chain recombines TRBV7-9 with TRBJ2-2, with D tentatively TRBD1 (5 bases). The V gene's germline CDR1 is SEHNR and CDR2 FQNEAQ (reference sequence). The CDR3 covers 15 residues. Trimming left V 4 bases short and J 1 base short, with 10 bases between. The CDR3 DNA is TGTGCCAGCAGCTGGTTCACAGGGAACACCGGGGAGCTGTTTTTT. Protein sequence: CASSWFTGNTGELFF.

This sequence joins TRBV9 and TRBJ2-3; D is possibly TRBD2 (6 bases). The CDR3 spans 16 residues. The V gene lost 0 bases and the J gene lost 2 bases, with 13 bases spanning the gap. The germline CDR1 and CDR2 sequences are SGDLS and YYNGEE. CDR3 bases: TGTGCCAGCAGCGTAGGTTTCGGAGGGTACACAGATACGCAGTATTTT. It specifies CASSVGFGGYTDTQYF.

This chain's CDR3 is CARSLLGGLWGNEQFF. The CDR3 region has the DNA TGTGCCAGAAGCTTGCTAGGGGGACTGTGGGGAAATGAGCAGTTCTTC. The rearrangement uses TRBV5-3 and TRBJ2-1; the D call may be TRBD1 or TRBD2 (6 bases each). TRBV5-3 is known as an ORF, though its function is uncertain. The V gene lost 1 base and the J gene lost 7 bases, with 18 bases spanning the gap. CDR3 length equals 16 residues.

The chain is built from TRBV27 and TRBJ2-3, with 10 bases that match TRBD2. The V gene end was trimmed by 8 bases and the J gene end by 1 base; junction bases not matched to a gene: 6. The CDR3 totals 15 residues. Germline V gene sequence: CDR1 MNHEY, CDR2 SMNVEV (reference sequence). For the CDR3, the DNA is TGTGCCAGCCATGCCGGGACTAGCGGCACAGATACGCAGTATTTT. Translating gives CASHAGTSGTDTQYF.

This sequence joins TRBV19 and TRBJ1-4, with D maybe TRBD1 (5 bases). Trimming stripped 3 bases from V and 5 bases from J, with 13 bases between. The CDR3 extends over 15 amino acids. CDR1 LNHDA and CDR2 SQIVND come from the germline V gene (reference sequence). DNA of the CDR3: TGTGCCAGTAGTATCCCAGGGATAGTCAATGAAAAACTGTTTTTT. This codes for CASSIPGIVNEKLFF.

This sequence joins TRBV27 and TRBJ2-7; perhaps TRBD1 as D (6 bases). The germline V gene has CDR1 MNHEY and CDR2 SMNVEV (reference sequence). The ends were cut back, 2 bases at V and 5 bases at J, with 10 bases in the middle. The CDR3 runs 13 residues. The CDR3 here is CASSLTGWDEQYF. In DNA form, the CDR3 reads TGTGCCAGCAGTTTAACAGGGTGGGACGAGCAGTACTTC.

The chain has TRBV7-8 and TRBJ2-1; 8 bases are shared with TRBD2. V lost 2 bases, J lost 2 bases, and 8 bases stayed unmatched. This CDR3 is 17 amino acids long. CDR1 is SGHVS and CDR2 is FQNEAQ in the germline V gene. The chain's CDR3 is CASSLRSSGRTYNEQFF. Here the CDR3 DNA reads TGTGCCAGCAGCTTAAGATCCAGCGGGAGAACCTACAATGAGCAGTTCTTC.

The J gene is TRBJ2-7, the V gene TRBV19, with 10 bases identical to TRBD1. Germline CDR1 LNHDA, CDR2 SQIVND (reference sequence). CDR3 length: 14 amino acids. With 4 bases clipped from V and 2 bases from J, the junction kept 2 bases outside the gene matches. This CDR3 is CASSTGQGPYEQYF. CDR3 DNA: TGTGCCAGTAGTACGGGACAGGGGCCCTACGAGCAGTACTTC.

The J gene is TRBJ1-5, the V gene TRBV18; 9 nucleotides align to TRBD1. Unmatched junction bases numbered 10, after V lost 4 bases and J lost 6 bases. CDR1 is KGHSH and CDR2 is LQKENI in the germline V gene. The CDR3 contains 16 residues. DNA for the CDR3: TGTGCCAGCTCACTTGGGACAGGGAGTGTGAGTCAGCCCCAGCATTTT. Protein sequence: CASSLGTGSVSQPQHF.

This clone appeared a single time. The rearrangement joins TRBV7-9 to TRBJ2-5, with D maybe TRBD1 (6 bases). The V and J ends lost 3 bases and 1 base respectively, with 12 bases between them. Germline V CDR1 and CDR2: SEHNR, FQNEAQ (reference sequence). This CDR3 spans 15 amino acids. CDR3 coding DNA: TGTGCCAGCAGCTTCTCCCAGGGGTCCCAAGAGACCCAGTACTTC. Protein sequence: CASSFSQGSQETQYF.

The rearrangement joins TRBV6-1 to TRBJ1-5; a possible D gene is TRBD1 (5 bases). The CDR3 is made up of 15 amino acids. Germline values: CDR1 MNHNS, CDR2 SASEGT. Deletions cut 10 bases from V and 0 bases from J, with 16 bases between. In DNA, the CDR3 is TGTGCCATCTCCATTGCGGGACTTAGCAATCAGCCCCAGCATTTT. Encoded protein: CAISIAGLSNQPQHF.

The chain couples TRBV25-1 to TRBJ2-1; 7 bases map to TRBD1. With 3 bases clipped from V and 10 bases from J, the junction kept 9 bases outside the gene matches. Germline CDR1 and CDR2: MGHDK and SYGVNS. This CDR3 has 14 amino acids. Here the CDR3 DNA reads TGTGCCAGCAGTGAGGGTTGGGCAGGGGGAGAGCAGTTCTTC. The encoded protein is CASSEGWAGGEQFF.

The gene calls are TRBV7-2 and TRBJ1-5; maybe TRBD1 (6 bases). Trimming stripped 6 bases from V and 4 bases from J, with 16 bases between. Germline loops: CDR1 SGHTA, CDR2 FQGNSA. The length of the CDR3 is 15 residues. CDR3 nucleotide sequence: TGTGCCAGCAGTCACACAGGGTACAAGAATCAGCCCCAGCATTTT. Amino acids: CASSHTGYKNQPQHF. The full variable domain, rest sourced from reference TRBV7-2 and TRBJ1-5, is GAGVSQSPSNKVTEKGKDVELRCDPISGHTALYWYRQSLGQGLEFLIYFQGNSAPDKSGLPSDRFSAERTGGSVSTLTIQRTQQEDSAVYLCASSHTGYKNQPQHFGDGTRLSIL.

The rearrangement uses TRBV18 and TRBJ1-3; D remains ambiguous. Germline CDR1 KGHSH, CDR2 LQKENI. CDR3 size: 15 residues. V shed 1 base and J shed 0 bases, with 7 bases lying between them. This chain's CDR3 is CASSPLESSGNTIYF. The CDR3 DNA reads TGTGCCAGCTCACCACTTGAGAGCTCTGGAAACACCATATATTTT.

The CDR3 DNA is TGTGCCAGCAGCCAAGCGAGGGGTCCGGTCTACGAGCAGTACTTC. It encodes CASSQARGPVYEQYF. The V gene is TRBV4-2, the J gene TRBJ2-7, with D perhaps TRBD1 or TRBD2 (5 bases each). Germline values: CDR1 LGHNA, CDR2 YNFKEQ. V lost 1 base and J lost 3, with 13 bases in between. The CDR3 loop spans 15 amino acids.

V is TRBV19 and J is TRBJ1-1; perhaps TRBD1 as D (5 bases). This CDR3 is 13 amino acids long. Between the trimmed V and J ends, which lost 3 bases and 2 bases, there was a span of 7 bases. Germline lookup yields CDR1 LNHDA and CDR2 SQIVND (reference sequence). The CDR3 sequence: CASSIGGNTEAFF. The CDR3 DNA reads as TGTGCCAGTAGTATCGGGGGAAACACTGAAGCTTTCTTT.

V gene TRBV28 combines with J gene TRBJ2-7, with D perhaps matching TRBD2 (5 bases). In germline, CDR1 is MDHEN, CDR2 SYDVKM. Trimming took 3 bases from V and 2 from J, leaving 17 bases between them. The CDR3 consists of 16 residues. This chain's CDR3 is CASSFRIREPTYEQYF. DNA of the CDR3: TGTGCCAGCAGTTTTAGGATTCGGGAACCTACCTACGAGCAGTACTTC.